These 30 T cell receptor beta chains were all obtained from the same sample, sequenced in a study of blood T cell repertoires in COVID-19. The assay was immunoSEQ multiplex PCR, and TCRdb's table has in-frame clones only and misses some. This table holds 200,000 to 300,000 clones, about 86% found once. Sequences were obtained from peripheral blood. Source of these receptors: a woman in her 30s who had recovered from COVID-19.

V gene TRBV6-5 combines with J gene TRBJ2-7; TRBD2 matches at 9 bases. Germline lookup yields CDR1 MNHEY and CDR2 SVGAGI. Trimming took 8 bases from V and 6 from J; bases not matched to a gene: 14. The CDR3 totals 15 residues. CDR3 coding DNA: TGTGCCAGCGTCGAAGGGCGGCTAGCGGGGATCGAGCAGTACTTC. Protein: CASVEGRLAGIEQYF.

Only one count was recorded for this clone. The chain carries TRBV7-2 and TRBJ1-4; 9 bases fit TRBD1. Trimming cost V 3 bases and J 1 base; bases outside gene matches: 3. There are 16 residues in the CDR3. Germline V CDR1 and CDR2: SGHTA, FQGNSA. The CDR3 nucleotides are TGTGCCAGCAGCTTCGGGACAGGGAGAACTAATGAAAAACTGTTTTTT. Translating gives CASSFGTGRTNEKLFF.

This chain uses TRBV27 with TRBJ2-7, with 8 bases aligning to TRBD1. With 3 bases clipped from V and 5 bases from J, the junction kept 6 bases outside the gene matches. The CDR3 loop spans 14 amino acids. In germline, CDR1 is MNHEY, CDR2 SMNVEV (reference sequence). The CDR3 protein is CASSFGTGRNEQYF. DNA of the CDR3: TGTGCCAGCAGTTTCGGGACAGGTCGGAACGAGCAGTACTTC.

V and J are TRBV3-1 (or the pseudogene TRBV3-2) and TRBJ2-1, with a possible D match to TRBD2 (5 bases). The CDR3 totals 12 residues. V lost 2 bases, J lost 12 bases, and 11 bases lay in between. The germline V gene encodes CDR1 LGHDT and CDR2 YNNKEL (reference sequence). The CDR3 DNA follows: TGTGCCAGCAGCCAATTCGGGGAATTGCAGTTCTTC. Amino acid sequence: CASSQFGELQFF.

The V gene is TRBV9, the J gene TRBJ2-5; 7 bases are a match to TRBD1. Unmatched junction bases numbered 6, after V lost 4 bases and J lost 0 bases. CDR3 length: 15 amino acids. The germline gives CDR1 SGDLS, CDR2 YYNGEE. The CDR3, as DNA: TGTGCCAGCAGCACCCGGACAGGCAACCAAGAGACCCAGTACTTC. Encoded protein: CASSTRTGNQETQYF.

This clone was detected only once. The chain is built from TRBV9 and TRBJ1-2; no clear D. Germline V gene lookup returns CDR1 SGDLS and CDR2 YYNGEE. This CDR3 has 13 residues. V was pared by 3 bases and J by 0 bases, with 6 bases between. Here the CDR3 DNA reads TGTGCCAGCAGCGAGCAGGCTAACTATGGCTACACCTTC. Translated: CASSEQANYGYTF.

This chain uses TRBV6-5 with TRBJ2-3; maybe TRBD1 (5 bases). CDR1 is MNHEY and CDR2 is SVGAGI in the germline V gene. The CDR3 totals 14 residues. Trimming removed 6 bases from V and 1 base from J, with 11 bases in between. CDR3 DNA: TGTGCCAGCAGCCCGACAGCAGGCACAGATACGCAGTATTTT. As protein: CASSPTAGTDTQYF.

The rearrangement joins TRBV5-1 to TRBJ1-1; 9 bases map to TRBD1. The CDR3 runs 17 residues. From germline, CDR1 is SGHRS and CDR2 YFSETQ. V trimming: 4 bases; J trimming: 5 bases; junction bases outside the gene matches: 15. The CDR3 DNA sequence: TGCGCCAGCAGCCCCGTCCCGGGACAGGGAATAATTACTGAAGCTTTCTTT. Translating gives CASSPVPGQGIITEAFF.

This chain links TRBV21-1 with TRBJ2-1; the D call of TRBD2 is as the table states it, not checked on the DNA. TRBV21-1 is an annotated pseudogene. This CDR3 is 18 amino acids long. The CDR3 nucleotides are TGTGCCAGCAGCATCCCCGGGGGGGGGATAGGATCCTACAATGAGCAGTTCTTC. This sequence encodes CASSIPGGGIGSYNEQFF.

The V call is TRBV7-9, the J call TRBJ1-1; D remains ambiguous. The CDR3 has 11 amino acids. In germline, CDR1 is SEHNR, CDR2 FQNEAQ (reference sequence). With 3 bases removed from V and 11 bases from J, the gap between germline ends came to 10 bases. The CDR3 loop is CASSFGGEAFF. The CDR3 DNA follows: TGTGCCAGCAGCTTCGGCGGGGAGGCTTTCTTT.

The genes are TRBV3-1 (or the pseudogene TRBV3-2) and TRBJ2-3, with 9 bases that match TRBD2. The V segment lost 0 bases and the J segment 4 bases; nucleotides outside the gene matches: 14. The CDR3 is 19 amino acids. The germline CDR1 and CDR2 sequences are LGHDT and YNNKEL (reference sequence). The CDR3 sequence is CASSQDPLVAGGPPDTQYF. The CDR3 nucleotides are TGTGCCAGCAGCCAAGATCCCCTAGTTGCGGGGGGGCCCCCAGATACGCAGTATTTT.

This clone appeared a single time. The chain links TRBV7-2 to TRBJ2-7; 10 bases map to TRBD2. CDR3 length: 17 residues. V dropped 0 bases and J dropped 1; count of bases not matched to a gene: 6. Germline-derived CDR1 and CDR2 are SGHTA and FQGNSA. Here the CDR3 reads CASSLALSSGGSYEQYF. The CDR3 DNA follows: TGTGCCAGCAGCTTAGCGCTCTCTAGCGGGGGATCCTACGAGCAGTACTTC.

A note on this clone: Distinct nucleotide sequences in the sample also encode this CDR3. V is TRBV11-2 and J is TRBJ2-5; D unresolved. Deletions cut 5 bases from V and 1 base from J, with 2 bases between. CDR3 length equals 11 residues. From germline, CDR1 is SGHAT and CDR2 FQNNGV. This chain's CDR3 is CASSLQETQYF. CDR3 nucleotide sequence: TGTGCCAGCAGCCTCCAAGAGACCCAGTACTTC. Supplemented by reference TRBV11-2 and TRBJ2-5, the full variable domain reads EAGVAQSPRYKIIEKRQSVAFWCNPISGHATLYWYQQILGQGPKLLIQFQNNGVVDDSQLPKDRFSAERLKGVDSTLKIQPAKLEDSAVYLCASSLQETQYFGPGTRLLVL.

The chain joins TRBV5-4 to TRBJ2-1; the D gene is possibly TRBD2 (5 bases). V gave up 2 bases and J gave up 1 base, with 7 bases separating them. The CDR3 length is 14 residues. The germline V gene encodes CDR1 SGHNT and CDR2 YYREEE (reference sequence). CDR3 in DNA: TGTGCCAGCAGCTTCGGAGGATCCTACAATGAGCAGTTCTTC. It yields the protein CASSFGGSYNEQFF. The full variable domain, completed using reference TRBV5-4 and TRBJ2-1, is ETGVTQSPTHLIKTRGQQVTLRCSSQSGHNTVSWYQQALGQGPQFIFQYYREEENGRGNFPPRFSGLQFPNYSSELNVNALELDDSALYLCASSFGGSYNEQFFGPGTRLTVL.

The chain recombines TRBV10-3 with TRBJ1-3, with 8 bases lining up with TRBD1. The CDR3 has 15 residues. Germline-derived CDR1 and CDR2 are ENHRY and SYGVKD. With V trimmed by 8 bases and J by 5 bases, 11 bases remained unmatched. The CDR3 loop is CAIQLRGDRRNTIYF. Written as DNA, the CDR3 is TGTGCCATCCAACTAAGGGGGGACAGGAGAAACACCATATATTTT.

This sequence joins TRBV9 and TRBJ1-6; no clear D. Trimming pared 4 bases from V and 6 bases from J, leaving 11 bases between. Germline-derived CDR1 and CDR2 are SGDLS and YYNGEE. CDR3 length: 14 residues. CDR3 protein: CASSRDNFNSPLHF. The CDR3 bases are TGTGCCAGCAGCCGGGATAATTTTAATTCACCCCTCCACTTT.

The genes are TRBV6-4 and TRBJ2-3, with 13 bases matching TRBD2. The V gene end was trimmed by 5 bases and the J gene end by 6 bases; junction bases not matched to a gene: 5. There are 15 residues in the CDR3. Germline V gene data show CDR1 as MRHNA and CDR2 as SNTAGT. The CDR3 is CASSRLAGGPDTQYF. For the CDR3, the DNA is TGTGCCAGCAGTAGACTAGCGGGGGGCCCGGATACGCAGTATTTT.

A few counts support this clone. The chain joins TRBV2 to TRBJ2-2, with 10 bases matching TRBD2. This CDR3 region has 15 residues. With V trimmed by 6 bases and J by 5 bases, 6 bases remained unmatched. Germline CDR1 reads SNHLY; CDR2 reads FYNNEI. CDR3 sequence: CASRGGLAVTGELFF. The CDR3 bases are TGTGCCAGCAGGGGCGGACTAGCGGTTACCGGGGAGCTGTTTTTT.

The V and J genes are TRBV6-1 and TRBJ1-4; D perhaps matches TRBD1 (5 bases). V was pared by 2 bases and J by 6 bases, with 10 bases between. This CDR3 is built from 14 residues. Germline loops: CDR1 MNHNS, CDR2 SASEGT. The CDR3 reads CASSEPGIDEKLFF. The CDR3 DNA sequence: TGTGCCAGCAGTGAACCAGGGATAGATGAAAAACTGTTTTTT.

J is TRBJ2-1 and V is TRBV6-5; 10 bases match TRBD2. Trimming removed 2 bases from V and 8 bases from J; junction bases left unmatched: 9. CDR3 length: 16 residues. Looked up from germline, CDR1 is MNHEY and CDR2 is SVGAGI. The CDR3 coding sequence is TGTGCCAGCAGTTACAACAGCGGGGGGGCAAACCATGAGCAGTTCTTC. Protein sequence: CASSYNSGGANHEQFF.

This rearrangement joins TRBV18 to TRBJ1-2; weak D call: TRBD1 (6 bases). Trimming took 8 bases from V and 0 from J, leaving 19 bases between them. CDR3 length: 16 residues. CDR1 KGHSH and CDR2 LQKENI come from the germline V gene. The CDR3 nucleotides read TGTGCCAGCACTGGACAGCTTCCGGAGTCTAACTATGGCTACACCTTC. It codes for CASTGQLPESNYGYTF.

This rearrangement joins TRBV7-2 to TRBJ2-7; 8 bases are shared with TRBD1. In germline, CDR1 is SGHTA, CDR2 FQGNSA. Losses at the gene ends were 5 bases for V and 0 bases for J; bases not matched to a gene: 3. The CDR3 length is 14 residues. The CDR3 DNA is TGTGCCAGCAGCCGGACAGGGAGCTCCTACGAGCAGTACTTC. Residues: CASSRTGSSYEQYF.

For this clone: Distinct nucleotide sequences in the sample also encode this CDR3. This sequence joins TRBV9 and TRBJ2-2; D ambiguous. V lost 0 bases, J lost 4 bases, and 4 bases lay in between. CDR1 SGDLS and CDR2 YYNGEE come from the germline V gene. This CDR3 region has 13 residues. In nucleotides, the CDR3 is TGTGCCAGCAGCGTAGGAGGCACCGGGGAGCTGTTTTTT. Translation: CASSVGGTGELFF. Variable domain in full (rest from reference TRBV9 and TRBJ2-2): DSGVTQTPKHLITATGQRVTLRCSPRSGDLSVYWYQQSLDQGLQFLIQYYNGEERAKGNILERFSAQQFPDLHSELNLSSLELGDSALYFCASSVGGTGELFFGEGSRLTVL.

DNA for the CDR3: TGCGCCAGCAGCATGGACGCTAACAATGAGCAGTTCTTC. Its protein product is CASSMDANNEQFF. This chain joins TRBV5-1 and TRBJ2-1, with D unclear. Germline CDR1 is SGHRS and CDR2 is YFSETQ. CDR3 length equals 13 residues. Trimming shortened V by 4 bases and J by 5 bases, and 10 bases separated the two germline ends.

CDR3 in amino acids: CASSLALEGSYGYTF. The CDR3 DNA follows: TGTGCCAGCAGCTTAGCGTTGGAGGGGAGCTATGGCTACACCTTC. The chain has TRBV7-8 and TRBJ1-2; D perhaps matches TRBD1 (5 bases). Germline V gene lookup returns CDR1 SGHVS and CDR2 FQNEAQ. CDR3 length: 15 residues. Trimming shortened V by 0 bases and J by 4 bases, and 12 bases separated the two germline ends. Filled out from reference TRBV7-8 and TRBJ1-2, the complete variable domain reads GAGVSQSPRYKVAKRGQDVALRCDPISGHVSLFWYQQALGQGPEFLTYFQNEAQLDKSGLPSDRFFAERPEGSVSTLKIQRTQQEDSAVYLCASSLALEGSYGYTFGSGTRLTVV.

The chain is built from TRBV7-2 and TRBJ2-3; 11 bases are shared with TRBD2. This CDR3 contains 15 residues. After removal of 6 bases from V and 3 bases from J, the junction contained 5 bases not matched to a gene. Germline lookup yields CDR1 SGHTA and CDR2 FQGNSA. The CDR3 spells CASRIAGGPTDTQYF. The CDR3, as DNA: TGTGCCAGCAGGATAGCGGGGGGGCCAACAGATACGCAGTATTTT.

This chain links TRBV30 with TRBJ2-3, with 8 bases matching TRBD1. Germline CDR1 reads GTSNPN; CDR2 reads SVGIG (reference sequence). V gave up 3 bases and J gave up 6 bases; unmatched junction bases: 5. This CDR3 has 13 amino acids. CDR3 nucleotide sequence: TGTGCCTGGAGCAGGGGGCTTGGCGATACGCAGTATTTT. Translation: CAWSRGLGDTQYF.

The V and J genes are TRBV11-2 and TRBJ2-7, with a weak D call TRBD1 (7 bases). V lost 2 bases, J lost 3 bases, and 17 bases lay in between. Germline CDR1 and CDR2: SGHAT and FQNNGV. The CDR3 runs 16 residues. The CDR3, as DNA: TGTGCCAGCAGCTTAAGGGGGCGGGACGGATTCTACGAGCAGTACTTC. Amino acids: CASSLRGRDGFYEQYF.

The rearrangement joins TRBV6-5 to TRBJ2-2, with TRBD1 as a possible D gene (5 bases). With 0 bases removed from V and 1 base from J, the gap between germline ends came to 9 bases. Germline-derived CDR1 and CDR2 are MNHEY and SVGAGI. The CDR3 sequence is 16 residues long. CDR3 bases: TGTGCCAGCAGTTACTCCCCTGACAGGAACACCGGGGAGCTGTTTTTT. Translating gives CASSYSPDRNTGELFF.

The genes are TRBV20-1 and TRBJ2-1, with 8 bases fitting TRBD2. From germline, CDR1 is DFQATT and CDR2 SNEGSKA (reference sequence). The V segment lost 3 bases and the J segment 6 bases; nucleotides outside the gene matches: 7. This CDR3 has 14 amino acids. CDR3 residues: CSASGAGGPNEQFF. CDR3 in DNA: TGCAGTGCTAGTGGGGCGGGGGGCCCCAATGAGCAGTTCTTC.